A selection of T cell receptor beta chains follows, all from one sample in a study of CD8+CD57+ T cells in acquired aplastic anemia. TCRdb redid the calling of the reads with MiXCR, one entry per CDR3 protein. The sample carries 150,000 to 200,000 distinct CDR3 sequences, under 70% recorded once. What was sequenced was sorted CD4+, CD8+, or CD8+CD57+ T cells (not recorded which) from PBMCs. These receptors came from a human donor with severe aplastic anemia or a healthy control (not recorded which). The CDR3 runs from the conserved cysteine through the conserved F or W. The order of the fields is J gene, D gene, clone size, V gene, CDR3 DNA, CDR3 protein. A D gene is named only where the DNA matches it firmly. Only some rows state a clone size, as once, few, many or a class for expanded clones.

>TRBJ1-6|NA|NA|TRBV2
TGTGCCACCAAGAGGAGCTCCTATAATTCACCCCTCCACTTT
CATKRSSYNSPLHF
>TRBJ1-5|NA|few|TRBV10-3
TGTGCCATCAGTGACCACGGGGGGATCAATCAGCCCCAGCATTTT
CAISDHGGINQPQHF
>TRBJ2-7|NA|NA|TRBV5-1
TGCGCCAGCAGTGACGGGGCTAGCGACAGGGCGTACGAGCAGTACTTC
CASSDGASDRAYEQYF
>TRBJ2-7|NA|NA|TRBV7-9
TGCGCCAGCAGCCAAGGGGCCTATTCCTACGAGCAGTACTTC
CASSQGAYSYEQYF
>TRBJ1-2|NA|NA|TRBV20-1
TGCAGTGCGCCCCGAGGGGGGACTAGCGGGGGCTATGGCTACACCTTC
CSAPRGGTSGGYGYTF
>TRBJ2-7|NA|many|TRBV7-9
TGTGCCAGCAGCTTAGTGCTGGGGTCTGGGGAGCAGTACTTC
CASSLVLGSGEQYF
>TRBJ2-7|NA|many|TRBV13
TGTGCCAGCAGCTTAAAGGGTCAGGGAAGCCACGAGCAGTACTTC
CASSLKGQGSHEQYF
>TRBJ2-3|NA|NA|TRBV7-8
TGTGCCAGCAGCTTGGGGCTCAAGGACTCAGGAGATACGCAGTATTTT
CASSLGLKDSGDTQYF
>TRBJ2-1|NA|once|TRBV19
TGTGCCAGTAGTATAGATCTTTACAATGAGCAGTTCTTC
CASSIDLYNEQFF
>TRBJ1-2|NA|NA|TRBV7-9
TGTGCCAGCAGTGAAGCCTTCAGCTATGGCTACACCTTC
CASSEAFSYGYTF
>TRBJ1-1|NA|NA|TRBV5-1
TGCGCCAGCAGGGCTGAAGCGAACACTGAAGCTTTCTTT
CASRAEANTEAFF
>TRBJ2-5|TRBD1|NA|TRBV11-2
TGTGCCAGCAGCCCGGACAGGGCAACCCAGTACTTC
CASSPDRATQYF
>TRBJ2-3|TRBD1|NA|TRBV6-4
TGTGCCAGCAGTGACACAGGGGGCGCGGGAGATACGCAGTATTTT
CASSDTGGAGDTQYF
>TRBJ1-2|NA|many|TRBV7-8
TGTGCCAGCAGCTTAGCGTTAAGACAGGACTATGGCTACACCTTC
CASSLALRQDYGYTF
>TRBJ1-6|NA|NA|TRBV20-1
TGCAGTGCTAGATCAAGGGGAGGGATAGATTCACCCCTCCACTTT
CSARSRGGIDSPLHF
>TRBJ2-3|NA|NA|TRBV20-1
TGCAGTGCTAGAGATCCCGGTGGCCCATCAGATACGCAGTATTTT
CSARDPGGPSDTQYF
>TRBJ2-3|NA|few|TRBV7-9
TGTGCCAGCAGTGTGGGGGCGGGAGCGACCACAGATACGCAGTATTTT
CASSVGAGATTDTQYF
>TRBJ2-7|NA|NA|TRBV10-3
TGTGCCATCAGTGAAATGGTTCAAGGGGCCTACGAGCAGTACTTC
CAISEMVQGAYEQYF
>TRBJ2-5|TRBD2|NA|TRBV11-2
TGTGCCAGCAGCTTGGCTAGCGGGAGGGCCTGGGAGACCCAGTACTTC
CASSLASGRAWETQYF
>TRBJ2-5|NA|NA|TRBV15
TGTGCCACCAGCAGAGCCGGGCAAGAGACCCAGTACTTC
CATSRAGQETQYF
>TRBJ1-2|TRBD1|NA|TRBV12-3/TRBV12-4
TGTGCCAGCAGCCGACGACAGGGGGTTGGCTACACCTTC
CASSRRQGVGYTF
>TRBJ2-7|TRBD1|NA|TRBV5-1
TGCGCCAGCAGCCCCGGGACAGCCTCTCGCGAGCAGTACTTC
CASSPGTASREQYF
>TRBJ2-3|TRBD2|NA|TRBV2
TGTGCCAGCGCCACGGCGACTAGCACAGGTACGCAGTATTTT
CASATATSTGTQYF
>TRBJ2-5|NA|NA|TRBV5-6
TGTGCCACCAACGGAAGGGGTAGGGGACAAGAGACCCAGTACTTC
CATNGRGRGQETQYF
>TRBJ1-2|NA|NA|TRBV6-5
TGTGCCAGCAGTTACGGCCGGAACTATGGCTACACCTTC
CASSYGRNYGYTF
>TRBJ1-1|NA|NA|TRBV5-1
TGCGCCGGCAGTCCAGATTTGGGATCGTGGGCAGCTTTCTTT
CAGSPDLGSWAAFF
>TRBJ2-2|NA|NA|TRBV7-3
TGTGCCAGCAGCAACAAATCGAACACCGGGGAGCTGTTTTTT
CASSNKSNTGELFF
>TRBJ2-7|NA|NA|TRBV5-1
TGTGCCAGCAGACTGACAGGCTCCTACGAGCAGTACTTC
CASRLTGSYEQYF
>TRBJ2-1|NA|NA|TRBV7-9
TGCGCCAGCAGCCTCGGGACTGCCTTCAATGAGCAGTTCTTC
CASSLGTAFNEQFF
>TRBJ2-7|NA|many|TRBV5-4
TGTGCCAGCAGCAATACAGGGTTCGAGCAGTACTTC
CASSNTGFEQYF
>TRBJ2-7|NA|few|TRBV24-1
TGTGCCACCAGTGATAGGGTCACCTACGAGCAGTACTTC
CATSDRVTYEQYF
>TRBJ1-5|TRBD1|NA|TRBV2
TGTGCCAGCCGTGGACAGGCCCAAGAGACCCAGCATTTT
CASRGQAQETQHF
>TRBJ2-7|NA|many|TRBV10-3
TGTGCCAGCAATCAGGTGGGGGGGGCCAAGAACGAGCAGTACTTC
CASNQVGGAKNEQYF
>TRBJ1-1|NA|NA|TRBV5-1
TGCGCCAGCAGCTTGGCCGGATTCAGTAAAGCTTTCTTT
CASSLAGFSKAFF
>TRBJ1-2|NA|NA|TRBV7-9
TGTGCCACCCACCCACAGGGAACAAACTATGGCTACACCTTC
CATHPQGTNYGYTF
>TRBJ2-7|NA|many|TRBV7-6
TGTGCCAGCAGCCTGGGGTCCGCCTACGAGCAGTACTTC
CASSLGSAYEQYF
>TRBJ1-6|NA|NA|TRBV7-8
TGTGCCAGCAGCTTAGCTGGGAAGGGGCGAGCCCTCCACTTT
CASSLAGKGRALHF
>TRBJ1-2|NA|once|TRBV10-3
TGTGCCACCTCTTCGAACTGTGGCTACACCTTC
CATSSNCGYTF
>TRBJ1-4|TRBD1|once|TRBV7-9
TGTGCCAGCAGCTCCGACAGGGGGAACGAAAAACTGTTTTTT
CASSSDRGNEKLFF
>TRBJ2-5|NA|once|TRBV7-9
TGTGCCAGCAGCTCAAGTGGTACGGCCCATGAGACCCAGTACTTC
CASSSSGTAHETQYF
>TRBJ1-2|TRBD1|NA|TRBV6-1
TGTGCCAGCAGCGTAGACAGGGGATATGGCTACACCTTC
CASSVDRGYGYTF
>TRBJ2-1|NA|many|TRBV10-1
TGCGCCAGCAGTGATTCGGGAACCAATGAGCAGTTCTTC
CASSDSGTNEQFF
>TRBJ2-3|NA|NA|TRBV15
TGTGCCACCAGCACGAGGGGGGGCCCCGCAGATACGCAGTATTTT
CATSTRGGPADTQYF
>TRBJ2-7|TRBD2|few|TRBV6-6
TGTGCCAGCAGTTACGGGACTAGCTCCTACGAGCAGTACTTC
CASSYGTSSYEQYF
>TRBJ1-6|NA|NA|TRBV7-2
TGTGCCAGCAGCTTAGAGGGGGTTGATTCACCCCTCCACTTT
CASSLEGVDSPLHF